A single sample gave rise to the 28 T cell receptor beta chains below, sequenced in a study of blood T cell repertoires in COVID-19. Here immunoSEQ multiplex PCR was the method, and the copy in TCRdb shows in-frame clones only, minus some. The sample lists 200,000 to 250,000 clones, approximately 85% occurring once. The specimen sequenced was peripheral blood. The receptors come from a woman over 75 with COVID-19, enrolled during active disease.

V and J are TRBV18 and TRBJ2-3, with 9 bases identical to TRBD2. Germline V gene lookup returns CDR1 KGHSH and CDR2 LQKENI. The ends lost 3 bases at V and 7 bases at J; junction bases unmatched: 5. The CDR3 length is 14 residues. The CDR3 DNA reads TGTGCCAGCTCACCGGTAGCGGGGGTAAATACGCAGTATTTT. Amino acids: CASSPVAGVNTQYF.

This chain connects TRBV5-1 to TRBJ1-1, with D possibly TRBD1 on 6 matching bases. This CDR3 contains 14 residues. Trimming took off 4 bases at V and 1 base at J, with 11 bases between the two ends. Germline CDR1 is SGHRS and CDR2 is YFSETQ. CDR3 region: CASSVTGPNTEAFF. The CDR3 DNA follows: TGCGCCAGCAGCGTGACAGGACCGAACACTGAAGCTTTCTTT.

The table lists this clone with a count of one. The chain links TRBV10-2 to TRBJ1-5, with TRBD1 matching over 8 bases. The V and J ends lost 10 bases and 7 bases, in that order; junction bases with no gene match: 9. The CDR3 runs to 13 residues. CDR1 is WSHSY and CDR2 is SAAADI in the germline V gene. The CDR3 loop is CAIPGQGGQPQHF. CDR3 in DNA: TGCGCCATCCCCGGACAGGGCGGGCAGCCCCAGCATTTT.

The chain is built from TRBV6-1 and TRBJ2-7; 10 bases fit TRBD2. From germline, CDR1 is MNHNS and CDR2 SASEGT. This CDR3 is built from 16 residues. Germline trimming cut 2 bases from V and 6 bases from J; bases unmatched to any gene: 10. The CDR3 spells CASSELGSGGAREQYF. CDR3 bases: TGTGCCAGCAGTGAATTGGGCAGCGGGGGGGCCCGCGAGCAGTACTTC.

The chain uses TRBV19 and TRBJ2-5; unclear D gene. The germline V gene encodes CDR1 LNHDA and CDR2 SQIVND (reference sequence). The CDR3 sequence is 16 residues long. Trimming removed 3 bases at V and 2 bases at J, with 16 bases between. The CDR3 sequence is CASSMGLETYQETQYF. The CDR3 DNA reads TGTGCCAGTAGTATGGGCCTCGAGACATATCAAGAGACCCAGTACTTC.

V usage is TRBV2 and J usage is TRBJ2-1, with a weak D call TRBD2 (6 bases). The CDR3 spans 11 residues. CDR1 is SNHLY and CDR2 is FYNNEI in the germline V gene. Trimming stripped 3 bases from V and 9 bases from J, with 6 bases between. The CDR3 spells CASSEGGEQFF. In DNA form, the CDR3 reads TGTGCCAGCAGTGAGGGAGGTGAGCAGTTCTTC. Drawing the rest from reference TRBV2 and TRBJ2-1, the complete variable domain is EPEVTQTPSHQVTQMGQEVILRCVPISNHLYFYWYRQILGQKVEFLVSFYNNEISEKSEIFDDQFSVERPDGSNFTLKIRSTKLEDSAMYFCASSEGGEQFFGPGTRLTVL.

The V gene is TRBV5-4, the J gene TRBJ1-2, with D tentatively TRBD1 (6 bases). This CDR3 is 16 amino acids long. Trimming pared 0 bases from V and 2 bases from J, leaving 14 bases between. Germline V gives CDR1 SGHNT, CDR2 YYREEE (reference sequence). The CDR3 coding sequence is TGTGCCAGCAGCTTGGGGGTACAGGGAGTGAACTATGGCTACACCTTC. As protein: CASSLGVQGVNYGYTF.

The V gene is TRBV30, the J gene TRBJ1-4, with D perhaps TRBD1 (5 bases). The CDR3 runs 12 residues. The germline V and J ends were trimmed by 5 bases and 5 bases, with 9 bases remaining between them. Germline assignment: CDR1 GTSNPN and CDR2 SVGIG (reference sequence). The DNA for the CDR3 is TGTGCCTGGGCAGGGATGAATGAAAAACTGTTTTTT. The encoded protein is CAWAGMNEKLFF.

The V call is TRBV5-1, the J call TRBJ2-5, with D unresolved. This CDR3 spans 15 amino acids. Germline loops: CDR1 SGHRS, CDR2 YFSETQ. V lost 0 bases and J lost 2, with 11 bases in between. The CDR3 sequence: CASSLAFNRQETQYF. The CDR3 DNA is TGCGCCAGCAGCTTGGCCTTCAATAGACAAGAGACCCAGTACTTC.

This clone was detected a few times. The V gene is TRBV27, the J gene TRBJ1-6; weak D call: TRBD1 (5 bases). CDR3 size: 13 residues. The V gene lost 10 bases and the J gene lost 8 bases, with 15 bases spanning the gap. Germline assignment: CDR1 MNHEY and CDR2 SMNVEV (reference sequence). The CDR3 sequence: CATATGGYSPLHF. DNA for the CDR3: TGTGCCACTGCCACCGGGGGGTATTCACCCCTCCACTTT.

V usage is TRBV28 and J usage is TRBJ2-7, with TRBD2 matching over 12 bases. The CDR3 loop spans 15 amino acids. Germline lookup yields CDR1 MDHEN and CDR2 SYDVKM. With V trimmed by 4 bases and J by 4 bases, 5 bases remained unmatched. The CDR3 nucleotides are TGTGCCAGCAGTTCGTCAACTAGCGGGGGGTACGAGCAGTACGTC. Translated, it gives CASSSSTSGGYEQYV.

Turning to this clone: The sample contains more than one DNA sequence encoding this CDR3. CDR3 loop: CASSPGTGSNQPQHF. CDR3 DNA: TGCGCCAGCAGTCCCGGGACAGGGAGCAATCAGCCCCAGCATTTT. J is TRBJ1-5 and V is TRBV5-1; TRBD1 aligns across 9 bases. Trimming at V came to 5 bases and at J to 1 base, leaving 4 bases not matched to a gene. CDR3 size: 15 residues. Germline CDR1 and CDR2: SGHRS and YFSETQ. Full variable domain (outside the CDR3, taken from reference TRBV5-1 and TRBJ1-5): KAGVTQTPRYLIKTRGQQVTLSCSPISGHRSVSWYQQTPGQGLQFLFEYFSETQRNKGNFPGRFSGRQFSNSRSEMNVSTLELGDSALYLCASSPGTGSNQPQHFGDGTRLSIL.

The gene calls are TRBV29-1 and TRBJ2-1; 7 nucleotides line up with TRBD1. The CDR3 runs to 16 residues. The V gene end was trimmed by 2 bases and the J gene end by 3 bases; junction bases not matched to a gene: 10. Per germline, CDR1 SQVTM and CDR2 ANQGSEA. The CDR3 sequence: CSVEIPGQLFYNEQFF. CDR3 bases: TGCAGCGTTGAAATCCCGGGACAGCTTTTCTACAATGAGCAGTTCTTC.

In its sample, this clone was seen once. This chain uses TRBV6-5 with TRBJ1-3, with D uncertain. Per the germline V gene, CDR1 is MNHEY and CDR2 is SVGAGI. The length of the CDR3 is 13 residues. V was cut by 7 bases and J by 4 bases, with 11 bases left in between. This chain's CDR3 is CASTSEGGNTIYF. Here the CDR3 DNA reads TGTGCCAGCACTTCCGAGGGAGGAAACACCATATATTTT.

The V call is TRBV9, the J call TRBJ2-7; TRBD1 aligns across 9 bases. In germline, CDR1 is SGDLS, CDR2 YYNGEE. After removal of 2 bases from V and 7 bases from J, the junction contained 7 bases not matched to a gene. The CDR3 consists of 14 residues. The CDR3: CASSVGTGTREQYF. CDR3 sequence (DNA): TGTGCCAGCAGCGTCGGGACAGGGACTCGGGAGCAGTACTTC.

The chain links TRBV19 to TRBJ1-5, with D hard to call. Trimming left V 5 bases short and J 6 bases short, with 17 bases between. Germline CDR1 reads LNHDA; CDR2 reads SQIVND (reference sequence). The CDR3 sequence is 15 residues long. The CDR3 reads CASSPASPGSQPQHF. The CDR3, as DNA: TGTGCCAGTAGTCCCGCCTCCCCAGGAAGTCAGCCCCAGCATTTT.

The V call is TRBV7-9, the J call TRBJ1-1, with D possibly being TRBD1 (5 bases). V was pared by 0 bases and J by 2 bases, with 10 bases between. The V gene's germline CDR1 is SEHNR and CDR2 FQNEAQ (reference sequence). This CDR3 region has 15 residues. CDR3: CASSLAGGINTEAFF. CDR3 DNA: TGTGCCAGCAGCTTAGCTGGGGGGATAAACACTGAAGCTTTCTTT.

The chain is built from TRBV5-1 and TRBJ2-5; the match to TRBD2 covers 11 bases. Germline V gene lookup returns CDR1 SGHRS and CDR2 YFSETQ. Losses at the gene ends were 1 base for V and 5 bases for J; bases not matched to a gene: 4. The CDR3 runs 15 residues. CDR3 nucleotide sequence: TGCGCCAGCAGCTTGACTAGCGGGGGTCATGAGACCCAGTACTTC. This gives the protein CASSLTSGGHETQYF.

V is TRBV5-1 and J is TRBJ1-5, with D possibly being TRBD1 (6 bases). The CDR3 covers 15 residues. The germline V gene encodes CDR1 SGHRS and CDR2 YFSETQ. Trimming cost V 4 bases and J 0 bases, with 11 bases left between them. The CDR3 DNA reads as TGCGCCAGCAGCCCGGACAGTTATAGCAATCAGCCCCAGCATTTT. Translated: CASSPDSYSNQPQHF.

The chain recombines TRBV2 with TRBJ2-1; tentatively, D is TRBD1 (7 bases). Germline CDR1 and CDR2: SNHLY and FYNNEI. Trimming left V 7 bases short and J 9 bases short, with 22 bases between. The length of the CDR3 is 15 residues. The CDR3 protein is CASNLGGTARGEQFF. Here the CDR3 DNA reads TGTGCCAGCAACCTTGGCGGGACAGCCAGAGGTGAGCAGTTCTTC.

Here the CDR3 reads CASSLTSGLQETQYF. The CDR3, as DNA: TGTGCCAGCAGCTTGACTAGCGGACTACAAGAGACCCAGTACTTC. The rearrangement joins TRBV7-3 to TRBJ2-5; 9 bases are shared with TRBD2. The CDR3 is 15 amino acids. Losses at the gene ends were 3 bases for V and 2 bases for J; bases not matched to a gene: 4. Germline loops: CDR1 SGHTA, CDR2 FQGTGA. The full variable domain, completed using reference TRBV7-3 and TRBJ2-5, is GAGVSQTPSNKVTEKGKYVELRCDPISGHTALYWYRQSLGQGPEFLIYFQGTGAADDSGLPNDRFFAVRPEGSVSTLKIQRTERGDSAVYLCASSLTSGLQETQYFGPGTRLLVL.

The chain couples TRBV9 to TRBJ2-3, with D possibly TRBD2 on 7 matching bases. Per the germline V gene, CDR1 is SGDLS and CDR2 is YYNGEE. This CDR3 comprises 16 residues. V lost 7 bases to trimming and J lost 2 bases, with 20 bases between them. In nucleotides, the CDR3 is TGTGCCAGCTCGGCCGGGGCGGGGGCCAACACAGATACGCAGTATTTT. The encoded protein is CASSAGAGANTDTQYF.

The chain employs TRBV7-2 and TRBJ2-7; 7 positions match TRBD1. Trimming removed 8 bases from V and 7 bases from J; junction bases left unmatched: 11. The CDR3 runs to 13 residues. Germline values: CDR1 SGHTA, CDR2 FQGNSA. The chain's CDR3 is CASEYRGQGEQYF. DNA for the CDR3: TGTGCCAGCGAGTATAGGGGGCAGGGGGAGCAGTACTTC.

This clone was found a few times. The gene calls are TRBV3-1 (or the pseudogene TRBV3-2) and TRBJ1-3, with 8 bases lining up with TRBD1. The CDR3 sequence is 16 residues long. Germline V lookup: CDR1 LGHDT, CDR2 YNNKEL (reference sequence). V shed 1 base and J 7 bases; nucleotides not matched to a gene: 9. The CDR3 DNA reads TGTGCCAGCAGCCAAGCAAGGGCAGGGGGCTGGAACACCATATATTTT. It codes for CASSQARAGGWNTIYF.

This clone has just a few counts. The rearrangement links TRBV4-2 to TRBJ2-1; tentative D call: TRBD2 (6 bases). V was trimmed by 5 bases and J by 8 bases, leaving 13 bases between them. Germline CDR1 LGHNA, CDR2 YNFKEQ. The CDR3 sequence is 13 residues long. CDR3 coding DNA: TGTGCCAGCAGCACGACTAGTAACTATGAGCAGTTCTTC. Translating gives CASSTTSNYEQFF.

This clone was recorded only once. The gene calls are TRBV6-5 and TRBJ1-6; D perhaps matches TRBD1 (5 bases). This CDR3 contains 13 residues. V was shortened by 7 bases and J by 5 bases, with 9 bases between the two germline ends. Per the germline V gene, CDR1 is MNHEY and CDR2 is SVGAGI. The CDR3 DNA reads TGTGCCAGCAACGCCAGGGATAATTCACCCCTCCACTTT. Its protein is CASNARDNSPLHF.

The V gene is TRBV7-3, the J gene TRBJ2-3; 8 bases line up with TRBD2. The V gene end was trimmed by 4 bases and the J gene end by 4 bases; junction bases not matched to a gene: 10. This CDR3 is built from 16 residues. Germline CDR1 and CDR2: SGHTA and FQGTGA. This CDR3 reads CASSSYGGGFADTQYF. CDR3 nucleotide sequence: TGTGCCAGCAGCTCCTATGGCGGGGGGTTCGCAGATACGCAGTATTTT.

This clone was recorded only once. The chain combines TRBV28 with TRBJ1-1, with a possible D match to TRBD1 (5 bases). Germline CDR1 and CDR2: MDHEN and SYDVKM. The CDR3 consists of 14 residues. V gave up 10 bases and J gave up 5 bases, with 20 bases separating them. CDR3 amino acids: CATYQPAGRTEAFF. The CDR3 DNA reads TGTGCCACCTATCAACCAGCGGGGCGGACTGAAGCTTTCTTT.